The rows below give T cell receptor beta chains drawn from one sample of a study of T cells in Graves' hyperthyroidism and ophthalmopathy. TCRdb re-derived calls from the multiplex PCR reads in MiXCR, one entry per CDR3 protein. The table has roughly 380,000 distinct CDR3 sequences, over 11% seen once. Sequencing was carried out using blood. The origin of the receptors is an older woman with Graves' hyperthyroidism. CDR3s include the opening cysteine and the closing phenylalanine or tryptophan. D genes are given only for firm matches. Size is stated for part of the rows, as once, few or many counts, or as a class when the clone is expanded.

V	length	size	D	J	DNA	CDR3
TRBV10-3	13	many	NA	TRBJ2-5	TGTGCCATCAGTGAGCGGCAGTCAGAGACCCAGTACTTC	CAISERQSETQYF
TRBV6-1	14	many	TRBD1	TRBJ1-2	TGTGCCAGCAGCTCACTGGACAGGAACTATGGCTACACCTTC	CASSSLDRNYGYTF
TRBV29-1	13	NA	TRBD1	TRBJ2-1	TGCAGCATAAACTCAGGGGGCTACAATGAGCAGTTCTTC	CSINSGGYNEQFF
TRBV11-2	13	many	NA	TRBJ1-1	TGTGCCAGCAGCTTTTCAGCGAACACTGAAGCTTTCTTT	CASSFSANTEAFF
TRBV6-1	13	NA	NA	TRBJ2-1	TGTGCCAGCGGGGACATCGGCTACAATGAGCAGTTCTTC	CASGDIGYNEQFF
TRBV20-1	15	many	TRBD1	TRBJ2-7	TGCAGTGCTAGATTCGGACAGGGGGATCCCTACGAGCAGTACTTC	CSARFGQGDPYEQYF
TRBV7-3	17	many	TRBD2	TRBJ2-1	TGTGCCAGCAGCCCCGATGGTTGGGCTAGCGGGGGTAGGGAGCAGTTCTTC	CASSPDGWASGGREQFF
TRBV4-1	17	NA	NA	TRBJ2-3	TGCGCCAGCAGCCAAGATCCGCTTGGGGCAGGGACAGATACGCAGTATTTT	CASSQDPLGAGTDTQYF
TRBV6-1	13	many	NA	TRBJ1-1	TGTGCCAGCAGTGTGACCCTGGACGCTGAAGCTTTCTTT	CASSVTLDAEAFF
TRBV3-1	14	many	NA	TRBJ2-5	TGTGCCAGCAGCCAAGATCCCGCCCAAGAGACCCAGTACTTC	CASSQDPAQETQYF
TRBV5-1	14	many	TRBD1	TRBJ2-1	TGCGCCAGCAGGCCCGGGACAGGGGCGGATGAGCAGTTCTTC	CASRPGTGADEQFF
TRBV13	20	few	TRBD2	TRBJ2-7	TGTGCCAGCAGCTTGAGCAGCGTGGTAGCGGGATACTCAAGGGCGGTCGAGCAGTACTTC	CASSLSSVVAGYSRAVEQYF
TRBV4-2	14	many	TRBD1	TRBJ2-5	TGTGCCAGCAGCCGCGGGACAGGACAAGAGACCCAGTACTTC	CASSRGTGQETQYF
TRBV5-8	11	NA	NA	TRBJ2-4	TGTGCCAGCAGTTGGCAGGGGATTCAGTACTTC	CASSWQGIQYF
TRBV6-5	14	few	NA	TRBJ1-6	TGTGCCAGCAGTTACGAAAGGGGGAATTCACCCCTCCACTTT	CASSYERGNSPLHF
TRBV27	15	many	TRBD2	TRBJ2-1	TGTGCCAGCAGTTTAAACAGCGGGATTTCCAATGAGCAGTTCTTC	CASSLNSGISNEQFF
TRBV20-1	14	many	NA	TRBJ1-2	TGCAGTGCTAGGGGACTAAAACTCGACTATGGCTACACCTTC	CSARGLKLDYGYTF
TRBV13	12	many	NA	TRBJ1-4	TGTGCCAGCAGCTTCCTGGGGGAAAAACTGTTTTTT	CASSFLGEKLFF
TRBV5-4	16	NA	NA	TRBJ2-3	TGTGCCAGCAGTGGTCGGAAGAGGGTTAACACAGATACGCAGTATTTT	CASSGRKRVNTDTQYF
TRBV11-2	14	many	TRBD2	TRBJ2-1	TGTGCCAGCAGCCGACTAGCGGGAGGGAATGAGCAGTTCTTC	CASSRLAGGNEQFF
TRBV12-3/TRBV12-4	13	many	TRBD1	TRBJ1-1	TGTGCCAGCAGTCCCAGGACAGGGGGCCAAGCTTTCTTT	CASSPRTGGQAFF
TRBV6-5	16	many	TRBD1	TRBJ1-1	TGTGCCAGCAGTTACTCTCGCCCCGGGCAGGGGGCTGAAGCTTTCTTT	CASSYSRPGQGAEAFF
TRBV3-1	14	many	NA	TRBJ2-7	TGTGCCAGCAGCCAACTTCGGGACTCCTACGAGCAGTACTTC	CASSQLRDSYEQYF
TRBV5-5	17	NA	NA	TRBJ2-2	TGTGCCAGCAGCGTCTGGGACCGATACTCGAACACCGGGGAGCTGTTTTTT	CASSVWDRYSNTGELFF
TRBV11-3	18	NA	TRBD2	TRBJ2-7	TGTGCCAGCAGCTCCTCACGGCTGGGGACTAGCGAACCCTACGAGCAGTACTTC	CASSSSRLGTSEPYEQYF
TRBV5-1	13	NA	NA	TRBJ2-5	TGCGCCAGCAGCTTGTTTTTGGATGAGACCCAGTACTTC	CASSLFLDETQYF
TRBV6-4	15	many	NA	TRBJ1-1	TGTGCCAGCAGTGACCGGGGACCCAAGAACACTGAAGCTTTCTTT	CASSDRGPKNTEAFF
TRBV11-2	14	NA	TRBD2	TRBJ2-7	TGTGCCAGCAGCTTAATTAGCGGGAGGCGTGAGCAGTACTTC	CASSLISGRREQYF
TRBV11-2	14	NA	TRBD1	TRBJ2-7	TGTGCCAGCAGCTCTCCCGGGACAGGCTACGAGCAGTACTTC	CASSSPGTGYEQYF
TRBV3-1	15	many	NA	TRBJ2-3	TGTGCCAGCAGCCAAGATTTGGGGGATCTAGATACGCAGTATTTT	CASSQDLGDLDTQYF
TRBV5-1	13	NA	NA	TRBJ1-2	TGCGCCAGCAGCCCTGGACAGTCCTGGGGCTACACCTTC	CASSPGQSWGYTF
TRBV30	12	many	NA	TRBJ1-2	TGTGCCTGGAGCGGGGCTTACTATGGCTACACCTTC	CAWSGAYYGYTF
TRBV6-1	18	NA	NA	TRBJ1-2	TGTGCCAGCACTTCGGCCGGGGGGGGGGATAGAGCTAACTATGGCTACACCTTC	CASTSAGGGDRANYGYTF
TRBV20-1	15	many	TRBD2	TRBJ2-1	TGCAGTGCTAGTTGGGCTAGCGGAGTCAACAATGAGCAGTTCTTC	CSASWASGVNNEQFF
TRBV28	20	NA	TRBD2	TRBJ2-5	TGTGCCAGCAGTTTGTCGACTAGCGGGAGGGGGACTATCTCCCAAGAGACCCAGTACTTC	CASSLSTSGRGTISQETQYF
TRBV10-1	16	many	NA	TRBJ2-1	TGCGCCAGCAGTGAGTCGACCCTAAGGCCCTACAATGAGCAGTTCTTC	CASSESTLRPYNEQFF
TRBV6-1	13	few	NA	TRBJ2-1	TGTGCCAGGGGGCCTAGCTTGGGCAATGAGCAGTTCTTC	CARGPSLGNEQFF